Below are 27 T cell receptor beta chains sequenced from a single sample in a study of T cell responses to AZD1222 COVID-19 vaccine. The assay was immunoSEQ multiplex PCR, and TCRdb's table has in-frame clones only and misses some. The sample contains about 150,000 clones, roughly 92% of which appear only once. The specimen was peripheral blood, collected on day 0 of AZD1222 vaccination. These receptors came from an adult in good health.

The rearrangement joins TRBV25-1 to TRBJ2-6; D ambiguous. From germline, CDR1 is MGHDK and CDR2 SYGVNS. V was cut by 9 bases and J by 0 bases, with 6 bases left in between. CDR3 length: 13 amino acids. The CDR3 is CASLSSGANVLTF. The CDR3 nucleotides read TGTGCCAGTCTCAGCTCTGGGGCCAACGTCCTGACTTTC.

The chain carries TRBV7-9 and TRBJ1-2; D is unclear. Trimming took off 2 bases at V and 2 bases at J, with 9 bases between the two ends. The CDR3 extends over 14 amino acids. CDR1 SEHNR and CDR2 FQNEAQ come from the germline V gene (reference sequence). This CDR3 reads CASSLSGRNYGYTF. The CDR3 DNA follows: TGTGCCAGCAGCTTAAGCGGCAGAAACTATGGCTACACCTTC. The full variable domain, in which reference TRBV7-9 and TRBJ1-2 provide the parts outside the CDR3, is DTGVSQNPRHKITKRGQNVTFRCDPISEHNRLYWYRQTLGQGPEFLTYFQNEAQLEKSRLLSDRFSAERPKGSFSTLEIQRTEQGDSAMYLCASSLSGRNYGYTFGSGTRLTVV.

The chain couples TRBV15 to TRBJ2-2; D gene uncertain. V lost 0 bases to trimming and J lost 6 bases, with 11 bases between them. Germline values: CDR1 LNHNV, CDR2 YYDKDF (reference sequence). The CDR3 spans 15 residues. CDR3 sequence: CATSRDLGSAGELFF. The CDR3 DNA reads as TGTGCCACCAGCAGAGATTTAGGCTCGGCCGGGGAGCTGTTTTTT.

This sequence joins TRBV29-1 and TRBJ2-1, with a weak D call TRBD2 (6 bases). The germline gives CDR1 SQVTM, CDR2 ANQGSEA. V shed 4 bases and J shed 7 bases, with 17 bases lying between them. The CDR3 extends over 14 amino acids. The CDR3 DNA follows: TGCAGCGTTGCCCGGGACCGCCGGGGGAATGAGCAGTTCTTC. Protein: CSVARDRRGNEQFF.

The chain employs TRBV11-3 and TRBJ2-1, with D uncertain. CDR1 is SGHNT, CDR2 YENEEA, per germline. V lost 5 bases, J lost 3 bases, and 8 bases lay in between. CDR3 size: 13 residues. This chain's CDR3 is CASSLNFYNEQFF. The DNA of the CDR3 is TGTGCCAGCAGCCTTAACTTCTACAATGAGCAGTTCTTC.

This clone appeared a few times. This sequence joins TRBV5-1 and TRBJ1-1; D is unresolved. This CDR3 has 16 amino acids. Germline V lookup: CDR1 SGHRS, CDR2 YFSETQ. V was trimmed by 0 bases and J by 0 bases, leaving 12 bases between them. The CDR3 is CASSLVPGSLNTEAFF. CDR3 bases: TGCGCCAGCAGCTTGGTTCCGGGATCCTTGAACACTGAAGCTTTCTTT.

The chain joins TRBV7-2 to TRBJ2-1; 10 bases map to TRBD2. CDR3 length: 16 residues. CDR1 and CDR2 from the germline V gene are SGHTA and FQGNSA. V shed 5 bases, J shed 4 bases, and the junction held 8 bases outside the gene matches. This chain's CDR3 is CASSQQTSGVYNEQFF. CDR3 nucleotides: TGTGCCAGCAGCCAGCAAACTAGCGGGGTTTACAATGAGCAGTTCTTC.

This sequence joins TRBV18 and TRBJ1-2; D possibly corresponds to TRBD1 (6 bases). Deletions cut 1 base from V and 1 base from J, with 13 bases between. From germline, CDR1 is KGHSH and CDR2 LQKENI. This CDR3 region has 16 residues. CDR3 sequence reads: CASSPQQGEFNYGYTF. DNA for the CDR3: TGTGCCAGCTCACCACAACAGGGCGAGTTTAACTATGGCTACACCTTC.

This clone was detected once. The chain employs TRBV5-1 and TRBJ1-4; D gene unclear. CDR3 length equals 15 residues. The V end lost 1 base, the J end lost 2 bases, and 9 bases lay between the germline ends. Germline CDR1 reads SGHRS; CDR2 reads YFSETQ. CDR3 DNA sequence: TGCGCCAGCAGCTTGCAGCCCTCCACTAATGAAAAACTGTTTTTT. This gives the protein CASSLQPSTNEKLFF.

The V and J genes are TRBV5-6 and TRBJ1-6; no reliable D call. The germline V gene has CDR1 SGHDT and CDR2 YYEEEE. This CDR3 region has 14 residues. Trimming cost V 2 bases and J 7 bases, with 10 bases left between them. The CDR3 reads CASSFSSGNSPLHF. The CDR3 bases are TGTGCCAGCAGCTTTAGCTCGGGGAATTCACCCCTCCACTTT.

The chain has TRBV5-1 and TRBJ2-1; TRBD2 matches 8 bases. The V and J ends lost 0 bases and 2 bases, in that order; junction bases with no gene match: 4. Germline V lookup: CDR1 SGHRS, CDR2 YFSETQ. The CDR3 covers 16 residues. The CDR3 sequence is CASSLGSGSAYNEQFF. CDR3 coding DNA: TGCGCCAGCAGCTTGGGCAGCGGGAGTGCCTACAATGAGCAGTTCTTC.

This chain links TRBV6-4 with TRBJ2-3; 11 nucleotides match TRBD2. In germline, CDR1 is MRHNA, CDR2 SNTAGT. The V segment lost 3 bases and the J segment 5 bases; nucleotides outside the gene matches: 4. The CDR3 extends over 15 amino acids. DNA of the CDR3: TGTGCCAGCAGTGAACTAGCGGGAGCCAGAGATACGCAGTATTTT. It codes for CASSELAGARDTQYF.

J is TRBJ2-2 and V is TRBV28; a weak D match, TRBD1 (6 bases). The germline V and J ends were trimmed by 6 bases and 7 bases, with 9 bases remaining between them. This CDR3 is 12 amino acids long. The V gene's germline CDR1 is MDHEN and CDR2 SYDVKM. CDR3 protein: CASRSGVGELFF. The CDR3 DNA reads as TGTGCCAGCAGGTCAGGGGTCGGGGAGCTGTTTTTT.

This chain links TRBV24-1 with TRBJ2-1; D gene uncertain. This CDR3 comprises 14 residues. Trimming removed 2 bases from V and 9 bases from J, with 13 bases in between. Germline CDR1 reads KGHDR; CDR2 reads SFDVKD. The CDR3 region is CATSDSRWPGEQFF. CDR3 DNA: TGTGCCACCAGTGATTCCAGGTGGCCCGGTGAGCAGTTCTTC.

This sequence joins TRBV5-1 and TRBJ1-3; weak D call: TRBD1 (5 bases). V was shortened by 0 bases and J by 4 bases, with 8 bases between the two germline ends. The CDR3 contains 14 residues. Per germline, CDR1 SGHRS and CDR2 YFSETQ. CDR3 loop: CASSLGAGGNTIYF. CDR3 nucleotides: TGCGCCAGCAGCTTGGGTGCAGGGGGAAACACCATATATTTT.

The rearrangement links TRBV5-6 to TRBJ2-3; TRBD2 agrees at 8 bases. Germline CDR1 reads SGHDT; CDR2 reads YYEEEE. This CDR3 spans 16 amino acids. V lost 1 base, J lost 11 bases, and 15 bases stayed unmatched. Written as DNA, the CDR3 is TGTGCCAGCAGCTTGCGTGCGGGGACTAGTGGCGCAGTGCAGTATTTT. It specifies CASSLRAGTSGAVQYF.

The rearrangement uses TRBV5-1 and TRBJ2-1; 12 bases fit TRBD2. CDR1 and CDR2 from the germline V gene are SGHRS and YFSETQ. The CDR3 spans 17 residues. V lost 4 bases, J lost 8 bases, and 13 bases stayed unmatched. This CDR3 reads CASSPPRTSGEGDEQFF. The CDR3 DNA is TGCGCCAGCAGCCCACCCCGGACTAGCGGGGAAGGGGATGAGCAGTTCTTC.

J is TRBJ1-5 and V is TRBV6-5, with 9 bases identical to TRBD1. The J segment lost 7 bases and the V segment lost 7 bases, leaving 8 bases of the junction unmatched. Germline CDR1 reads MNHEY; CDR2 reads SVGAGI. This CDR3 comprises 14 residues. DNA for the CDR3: TGTGCCAGCACCAGGGGACAGGGCGGCCAGCCCCAGCATTTT. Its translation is CASTRGQGGQPQHF.

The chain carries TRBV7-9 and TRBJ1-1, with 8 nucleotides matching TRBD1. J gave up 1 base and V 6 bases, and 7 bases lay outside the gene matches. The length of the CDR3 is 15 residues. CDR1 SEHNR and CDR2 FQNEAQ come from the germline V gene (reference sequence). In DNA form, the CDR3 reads TGTGCCAGCAGGCCCACACAGGGGGGGAACACTGAAGCTTTCTTT. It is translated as CASRPTQGGNTEAFF.

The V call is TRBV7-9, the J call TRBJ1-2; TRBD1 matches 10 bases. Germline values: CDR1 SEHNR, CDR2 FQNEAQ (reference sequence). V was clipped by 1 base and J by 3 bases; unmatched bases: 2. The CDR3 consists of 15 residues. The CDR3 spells CASSLGQGAHYGYTF. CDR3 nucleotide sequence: TGTGCCAGCAGCTTAGGACAGGGGGCACACTATGGCTACACCTTC.

In DNA, the CDR3 is TGTGCCAGCAGTGATATTTATCAGGGCCCTAAGGGAGCTTTCTTT. The encoded protein is CASSDIYQGPKGAFF. The rearrangement links TRBV6-1 to TRBJ1-1, with D maybe TRBD1 (5 bases). The germline V and J ends were trimmed by 3 bases and 10 bases, with 21 bases remaining between them. The CDR3 runs 15 residues. Germline-derived CDR1 and CDR2 are MNHNS and SASEGT.

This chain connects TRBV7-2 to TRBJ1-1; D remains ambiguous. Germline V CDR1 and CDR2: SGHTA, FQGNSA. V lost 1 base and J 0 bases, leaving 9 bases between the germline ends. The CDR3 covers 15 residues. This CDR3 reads CASSLVFGLNTEAFF. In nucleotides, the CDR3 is TGTGCCAGCAGCTTAGTTTTCGGACTGAACACTGAAGCTTTCTTT.

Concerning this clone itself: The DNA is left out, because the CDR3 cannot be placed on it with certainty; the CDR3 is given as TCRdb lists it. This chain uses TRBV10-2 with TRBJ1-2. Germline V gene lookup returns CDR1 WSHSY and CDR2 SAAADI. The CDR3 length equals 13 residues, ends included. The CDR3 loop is CASSWDFGAGYTF.

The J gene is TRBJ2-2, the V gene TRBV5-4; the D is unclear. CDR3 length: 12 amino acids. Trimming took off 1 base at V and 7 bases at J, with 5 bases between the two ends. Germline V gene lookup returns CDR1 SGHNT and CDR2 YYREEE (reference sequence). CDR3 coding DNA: TGTGCCAGCAGCTTGTGGGGCGGGGAGCTGTTTTTT. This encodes CASSLWGGELFF. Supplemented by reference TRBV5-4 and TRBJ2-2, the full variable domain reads ETGVTQSPTHLIKTRGQQVTLRCSSQSGHNTVSWYQQALGQGPQFIFQYYREEENGRGNFPPRFSGLQFPNYSSELNVNALELDDSALYLCASSLWGGELFFGEGSRLTVL.

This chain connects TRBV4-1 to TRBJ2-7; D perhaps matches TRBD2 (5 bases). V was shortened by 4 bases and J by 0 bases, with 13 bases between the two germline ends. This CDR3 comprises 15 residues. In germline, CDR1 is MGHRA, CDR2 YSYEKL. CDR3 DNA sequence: TGCGCCAGCAGCCCTGGCGGAGGCTTCTCCTACGAGCAGTACTTC. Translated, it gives CASSPGGGFSYEQYF.

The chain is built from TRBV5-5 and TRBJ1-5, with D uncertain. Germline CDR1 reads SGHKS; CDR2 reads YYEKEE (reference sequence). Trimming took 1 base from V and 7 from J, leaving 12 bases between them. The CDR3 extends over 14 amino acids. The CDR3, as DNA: TGTGCCAGCAGCTTGCTTTACGACTTGCAGCCCCAGCATTTT. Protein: CASSLLYDLQPQHF. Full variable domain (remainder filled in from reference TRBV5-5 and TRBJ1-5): DAGVTQSPTHLIKTRGQQVTLRCSPISGHKSVSWYQQVLGQGPQFIFQYYEKEERGRGNFPDRFSARQFPNYSSELNVNALLLGDSALYLCASSLLYDLQPQHFGDGTRLSIL.

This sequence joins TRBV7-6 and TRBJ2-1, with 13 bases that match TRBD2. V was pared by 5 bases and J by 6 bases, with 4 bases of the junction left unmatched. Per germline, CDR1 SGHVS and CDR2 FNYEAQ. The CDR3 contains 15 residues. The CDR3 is CASSKLAGGPNEQFF. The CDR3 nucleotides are TGTGCCAGCAGCAAACTAGCGGGAGGGCCCAATGAGCAGTTCTTC.